The following is a TCR beta chain sequence with its context. The sample originates from a study of control samples from healthy donors and cancer patients. The CDR3 is made up of 19 amino acids. The germline V gene has CDR1 MNHNS and CDR2 SASEGT. Trimming pared 1 base from V and 0 bases from J, leaving 19 bases between. Clones were read by immunoSEQ multiplex PCR, and TCRdb kept only the in-frame ones, dropping some. The sample contains about 170,000 clones, about 87% of which appear only once. The chain employs TRBV6-1 and TRBJ1-5; D call uncertain. The sequence derives from a man aged 25 to 40 in good health. The sample taken for sequencing was blood. CDR3 sequence: CASSEGGVYRSYSNQPQHF. Written as DNA, the CDR3 is TGTGCCAGCAGTGAAGGAGGAGTTTACCGATCCTATAGCAATCAGCCCCAGCATTTT.